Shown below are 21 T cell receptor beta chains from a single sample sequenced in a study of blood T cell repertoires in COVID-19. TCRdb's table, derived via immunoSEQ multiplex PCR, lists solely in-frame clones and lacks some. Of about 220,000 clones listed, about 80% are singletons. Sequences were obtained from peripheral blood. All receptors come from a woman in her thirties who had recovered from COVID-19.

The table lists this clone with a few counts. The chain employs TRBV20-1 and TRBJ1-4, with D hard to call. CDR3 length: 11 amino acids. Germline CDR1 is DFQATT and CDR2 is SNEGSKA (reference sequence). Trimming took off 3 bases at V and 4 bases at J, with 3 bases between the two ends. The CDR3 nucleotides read TGCAGTGCTAGGTATAATGAAAAACTGTTTTTT. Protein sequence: CSARYNEKLFF.

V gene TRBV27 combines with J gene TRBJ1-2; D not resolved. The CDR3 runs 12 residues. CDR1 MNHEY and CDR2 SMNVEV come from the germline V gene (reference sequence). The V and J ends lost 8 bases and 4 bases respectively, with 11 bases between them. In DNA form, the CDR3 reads TGTGCCAGCTCACGGGGTTTCTATGGCTACACCTTC. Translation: CASSRGFYGYTF.

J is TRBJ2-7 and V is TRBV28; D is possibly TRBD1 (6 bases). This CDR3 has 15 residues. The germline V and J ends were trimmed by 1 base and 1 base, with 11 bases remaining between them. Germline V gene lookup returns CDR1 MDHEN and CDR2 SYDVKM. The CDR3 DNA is TGTGCCAGCAGTTTATTACAGGGCCTTTCCTACGAGCAGTACTTC. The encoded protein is CASSLLQGLSYEQYF.

CDR3 bases: TGTGCCAGCAACGGAGGAGGAACTAGCACAGATACGCAGTATTTT. Protein: CASNGGGTSTDTQYF. The chain recombines TRBV6-5 with TRBJ2-3; D may be TRBD2 (5 bases). The germline gives CDR1 MNHEY, CDR2 SVGAGI. CDR3 length: 15 residues. The V end lost 7 bases, the J end lost 0 bases, and 14 bases lay between the germline ends.

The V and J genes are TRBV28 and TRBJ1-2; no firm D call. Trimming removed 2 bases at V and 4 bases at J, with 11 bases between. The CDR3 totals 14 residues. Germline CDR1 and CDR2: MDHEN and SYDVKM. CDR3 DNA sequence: TGTGCCAGCAGTTTACGGTCGGTCTCCTATGGCTACACCTTC. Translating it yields CASSLRSVSYGYTF.

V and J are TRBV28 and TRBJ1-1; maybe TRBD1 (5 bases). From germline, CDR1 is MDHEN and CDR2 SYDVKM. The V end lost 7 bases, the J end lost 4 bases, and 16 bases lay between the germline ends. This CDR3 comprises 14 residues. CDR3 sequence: CASTTLWGGTEAFF. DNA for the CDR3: TGTGCCAGCACCACACTTTGGGGGGGCACTGAAGCTTTCTTT.

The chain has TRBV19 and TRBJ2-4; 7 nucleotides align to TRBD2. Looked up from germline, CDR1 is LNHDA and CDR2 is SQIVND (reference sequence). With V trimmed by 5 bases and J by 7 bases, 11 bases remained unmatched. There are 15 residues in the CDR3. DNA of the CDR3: TGTGCCAGTAGTCCATCCGGGACTATTAGGAACATTCAGTACTTC. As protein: CASSPSGTIRNIQYF.

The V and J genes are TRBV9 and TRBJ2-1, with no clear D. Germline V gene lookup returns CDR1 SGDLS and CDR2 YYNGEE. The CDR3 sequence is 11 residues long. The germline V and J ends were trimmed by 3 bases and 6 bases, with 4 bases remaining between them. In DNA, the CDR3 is TGTGCCAGCAGCGCGAGCAATGAGCAGTTCTTC. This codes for CASSASNEQFF.

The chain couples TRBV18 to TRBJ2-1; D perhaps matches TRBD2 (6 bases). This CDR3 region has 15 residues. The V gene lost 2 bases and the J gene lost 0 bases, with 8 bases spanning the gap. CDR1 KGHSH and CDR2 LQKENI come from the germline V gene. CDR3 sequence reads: CASSPAGPSYNEQFF. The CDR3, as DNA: TGTGCCAGCTCACCAGCGGGGCCCTCCTACAATGAGCAGTTCTTC. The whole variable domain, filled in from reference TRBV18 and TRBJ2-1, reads NAGVMQNPRHLVRRRGQEARLRCSPMKGHSHVYWYRQLPEEGLKFMVYLQKENIIDESGMPKERFSAEFPKEGPSILRIQQVVRGDSAAYFCASSPAGPSYNEQFFGPGTRLTVL.

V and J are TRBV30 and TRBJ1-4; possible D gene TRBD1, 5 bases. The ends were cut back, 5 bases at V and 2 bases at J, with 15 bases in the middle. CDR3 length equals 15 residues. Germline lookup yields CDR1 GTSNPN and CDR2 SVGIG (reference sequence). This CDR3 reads CAWHIIGGTNEKLFF. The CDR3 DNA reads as TGTGCCTGGCACATTATCGGGGGGACTAATGAAAAACTGTTTTTT.

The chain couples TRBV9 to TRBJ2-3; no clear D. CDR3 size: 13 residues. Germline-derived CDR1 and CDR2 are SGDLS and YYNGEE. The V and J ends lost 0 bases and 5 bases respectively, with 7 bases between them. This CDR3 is CASSVVGRDTQYF. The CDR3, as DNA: TGTGCCAGCAGCGTAGTTGGGCGAGATACGCAGTATTTT.

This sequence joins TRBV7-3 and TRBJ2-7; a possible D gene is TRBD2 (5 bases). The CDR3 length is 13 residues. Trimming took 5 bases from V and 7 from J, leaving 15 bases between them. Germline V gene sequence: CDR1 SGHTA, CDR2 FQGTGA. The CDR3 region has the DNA TGTGCCAGCAGCCCCCGGGAATCTACGGAGCAGTACTTC. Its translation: CASSPRESTEQYF.

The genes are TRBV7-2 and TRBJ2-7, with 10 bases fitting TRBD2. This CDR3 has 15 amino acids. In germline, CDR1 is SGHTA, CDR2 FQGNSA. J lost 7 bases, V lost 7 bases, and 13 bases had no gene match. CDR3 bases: TGTGCCAGCACCCCGGCGGGGCTAGCGGGGGAAGAGCAGTACTTC. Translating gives CASTPAGLAGEEQYF. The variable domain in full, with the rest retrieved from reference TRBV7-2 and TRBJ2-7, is GAGVSQSPSNKVTEKGKDVELRCDPISGHTALYWYRQSLGQGLEFLIYFQGNSAPDKSGLPSDRFSAERTGGSVSTLTIQRTQQEDSAVYLCASTPAGLAGEEQYFGPGTRLTVT.

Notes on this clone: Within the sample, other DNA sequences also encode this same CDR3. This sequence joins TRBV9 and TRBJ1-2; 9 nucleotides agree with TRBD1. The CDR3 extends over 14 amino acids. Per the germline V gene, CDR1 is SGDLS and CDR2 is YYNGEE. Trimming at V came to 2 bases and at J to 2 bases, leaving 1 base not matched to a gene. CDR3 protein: CASSVGQGNYGYTF. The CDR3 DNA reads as TGTGCCAGCAGCGTTGGACAGGGGAACTATGGCTACACCTTC. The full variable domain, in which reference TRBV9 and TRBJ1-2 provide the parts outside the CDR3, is DSGVTQTPKHLITATGQRVTLRCSPRSGDLSVYWYQQSLDQGLQFLIQYYNGEERAKGNILERFSAQQFPDLHSELNLSSLELGDSALYFCASSVGQGNYGYTFGSGTRLTVV.

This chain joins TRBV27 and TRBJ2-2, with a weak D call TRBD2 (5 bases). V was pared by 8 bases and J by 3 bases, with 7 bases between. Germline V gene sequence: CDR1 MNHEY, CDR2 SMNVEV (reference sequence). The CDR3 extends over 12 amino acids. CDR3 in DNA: TGTGCCAGCCGACTATACACCGGGGAGCTGTTTTTT. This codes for CASRLYTGELFF.

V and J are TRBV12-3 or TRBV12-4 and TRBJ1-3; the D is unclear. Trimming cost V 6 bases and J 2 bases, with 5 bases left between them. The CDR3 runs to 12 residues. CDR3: CASRLTGNTIYF. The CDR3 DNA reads TGTGCCAGCAGGCTAACTGGAAACACCATATATTTT.

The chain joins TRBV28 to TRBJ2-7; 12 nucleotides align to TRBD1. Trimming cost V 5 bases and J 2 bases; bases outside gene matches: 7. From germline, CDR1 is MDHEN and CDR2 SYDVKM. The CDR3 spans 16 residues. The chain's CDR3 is CASSGIGTGGPYEQYF. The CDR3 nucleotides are TGTGCCAGCAGTGGGATCGGGACAGGGGGCCCCTACGAGCAGTACTTC.

The CDR3 is CASSLVSLAGQNTGELFF. DNA of the CDR3: TGTGCCAGCAGCTTAGTATCCCTAGCGGGACAGAACACCGGGGAGCTGTTTTTT. The chain recombines TRBV13 with TRBJ2-2; 9 bases agree with TRBD2. V shed 1 base, J shed 1 base, and the junction held 7 bases outside the gene matches. Germline lookup yields CDR1 PRHDT and CDR2 FYEKMQ (reference sequence). There are 18 residues in the CDR3.

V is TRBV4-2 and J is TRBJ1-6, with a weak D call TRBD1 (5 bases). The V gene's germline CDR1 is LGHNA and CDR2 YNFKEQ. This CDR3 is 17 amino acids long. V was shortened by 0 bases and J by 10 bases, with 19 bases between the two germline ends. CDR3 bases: TGTGCCAGCAGCCAAGATCTCTTCGAACAGGTTGGATCACCCCTCCACTTT. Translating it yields CASSQDLFEQVGSPLHF.

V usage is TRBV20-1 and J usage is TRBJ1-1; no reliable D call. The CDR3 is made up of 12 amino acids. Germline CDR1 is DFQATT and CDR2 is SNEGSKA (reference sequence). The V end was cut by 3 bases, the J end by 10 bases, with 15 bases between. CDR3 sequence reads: CSASGIGRVAFF. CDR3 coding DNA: TGCAGTGCTAGTGGGATCGGGAGGGTAGCTTTCTTT.

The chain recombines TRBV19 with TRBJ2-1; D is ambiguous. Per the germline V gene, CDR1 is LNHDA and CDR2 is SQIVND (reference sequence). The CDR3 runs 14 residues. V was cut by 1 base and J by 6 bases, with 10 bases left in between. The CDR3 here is CASSIGWAINEQFF. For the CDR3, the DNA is TGTGCCAGTAGTATAGGGTGGGCGATCAATGAGCAGTTCTTC.